The rows below give T cell receptor beta chains drawn from one sample of a study of radiotherapy plus CTLA-4 blockade in lung cancer. TCRdb's table, derived via immunoSEQ multiplex PCR, lists solely in-frame clones and lacks some. Counted here are tens of thousands of clones, around 77% occurring once; the ten biggest clones make up 2.5% to 3.5%. Source: peripheral blood, taken from a patient treated with radiotherapy plus ipilimumab. These receptors all stem from a human donor with non-small cell lung cancer who had a complete response to radiotherapy plus ipilimumab. Each CDR3 is given with its conserved first and last residue. The order of the fields is J gene, V gene, CDR3 protein.

TRBJ1-5	TRBV21-1	CASSKVPVGNQPQHF
TRBJ2-1	TRBV7-2	CASSLASGRYEQFF
TRBJ1-2	TRBV5-1	CASSLGGEVYGYTF
NA	TRBV19	CASSMGNRSPGQGARGEQYF
TRBJ2-3	TRBV27	CASSYLAGGSTDTQYF
TRBJ1-3	TRBV15	CATSRDYRAGGGNTIYF
TRBJ1-1	TRBV19	CASSTLQGSEAFF
TRBJ2-7	TRBV9	CASRIVGLAGKAYEQYF
TRBJ2-1	TRBV28	CASSLLAGSPGEQFF
TRBJ1-1	TRBV10-1	CASSESGRGAFF
TRBJ1-6	TRBV10-2	CASSEVLPNSPLHF
TRBJ2-1	TRBV27	CASRPLAGVRDEQFF
TRBJ2-1	TRBV11-2	CASSLLNSPYNEQFF
TRBJ2-5	TRBV30	CAWSKNTQGETQYF
TRBJ1-1	TRBV29-1	CSATSVNTEAFF
TRBJ2-3	TRBV5-1	CASSWQGAADTQYF
TRBJ2-7	TRBV6-1	CASNPQGSFYEQYF
TRBJ2-3	TRBV7-2	CASSFSAGGVDTQYF
TRBJ2-7	TRBV2	CASSLRDRVSYEQYF
TRBJ1-6	TRBV5-1	CASSRGGSPLHF
TRBJ1-1	TRBV6-6	CASSLGTGAFF
TRBJ1-5	TRBV28	CASRSGFNQPQHF
TRBJ1-5	TRBV18	CASSTTGRDIQPQHF
TRBJ1-1	TRBV18	CASSLDRVEAFF
TRBJ1-5	TRBV6-1	CASSAVSDGIKTQHF
TRBJ1-1	TRBV28	CASVSGSWSTEAFF
TRBJ1-2	TRBV11-2	CASSLAGTASPNYGYTF
TRBJ1-2	TRBV6-1	CASSLDSWGYTF
TRBJ2-1	TRBV28	CASSEERRVVYNEQFF
TRBJ2-7	TRBV7-9	CASSLYVEQYF
TRBJ1-5	TRBV19	CASSSRQGLHQPQHF
TRBJ2-2	TRBV7-2	CASSLVRLVGTGELFF
TRBJ2-1	TRBV11-3	CASSISGSSYNEQFF
TRBJ2-1	TRBV11-3	CASSSGLAGGSYNEQFF
TRBJ2-7	TRBV5-8	CASSLLAGVHEQYF
TRBJ2-1	TRBV28	CASSSRKRGGRREFGEQFF
TRBJ1-1	TRBV6-6	CASSSQGRGNTEAFF
TRBJ2-7	TRBV29-1	CSVATSGGTYEQYF
TRBJ1-4	TRBV5-4	CASSLGGSTNEKLFF
TRBJ2-1	TRBV25-1	CASNGAGGFAEQFF
TRBJ2-1	TRBV30	CAWSLTGGNEQFF
TRBJ1-6	TRBV2	CASSQTGVPNSPLHF
NA	TRBV10-1	CASRNGGRAYEQYF
TRBJ1-2	TRBV6-1	CASSPGQGAVYGYTF
TRBJ1-2	TRBV6-1	CASSTHGTGDGYTF
TRBJ2-3	TRBV5-1	CASSLGGTPSTDTQYF
TRBJ2-3	TRBV9	CASSIRGRNLGPDTQYF
TRBJ2-5	TRBV6-5	CASRRGTRGETQYF
TRBJ1-1	TRBV14	CASSLGHRNTEAFF
TRBJ2-2	TRBV9	CASSVRGEVGSINTGELFF
TRBJ2-1	TRBV6-6	CASSYVQGSNEQFF
TRBJ2-5	TRBV10-1	CASSDLQAGVQTQYF
TRBJ2-1	TRBV6-6	CASTRLAGDEQFF